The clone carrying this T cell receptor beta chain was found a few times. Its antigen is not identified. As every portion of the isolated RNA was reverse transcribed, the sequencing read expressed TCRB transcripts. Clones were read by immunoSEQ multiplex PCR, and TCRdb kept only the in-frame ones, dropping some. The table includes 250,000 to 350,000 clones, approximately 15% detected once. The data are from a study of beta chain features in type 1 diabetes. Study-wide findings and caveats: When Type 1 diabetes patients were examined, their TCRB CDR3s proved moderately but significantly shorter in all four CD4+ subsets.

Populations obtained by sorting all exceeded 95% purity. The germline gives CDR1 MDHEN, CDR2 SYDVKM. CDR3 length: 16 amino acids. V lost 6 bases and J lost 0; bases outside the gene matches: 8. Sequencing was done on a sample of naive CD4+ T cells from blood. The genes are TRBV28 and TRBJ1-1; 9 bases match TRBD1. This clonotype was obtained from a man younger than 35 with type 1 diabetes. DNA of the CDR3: TGTGCCAGCAGACTACACAGGGGGCTTTTGAACACTGAAGCTTTCTTT. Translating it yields CASRLHRGLLNTEAFF. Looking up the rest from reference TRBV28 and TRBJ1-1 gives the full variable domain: DVKVTQSSRYLVKRTGEKVFLECVQDMDHENMFWYRQDPGLGLRLIYFSYDVKMKEKGDIPEGYSVSREKKERFSLILESASTNQTSMYLCASRLHRGLLNTEAFFGQGTRLTVV.